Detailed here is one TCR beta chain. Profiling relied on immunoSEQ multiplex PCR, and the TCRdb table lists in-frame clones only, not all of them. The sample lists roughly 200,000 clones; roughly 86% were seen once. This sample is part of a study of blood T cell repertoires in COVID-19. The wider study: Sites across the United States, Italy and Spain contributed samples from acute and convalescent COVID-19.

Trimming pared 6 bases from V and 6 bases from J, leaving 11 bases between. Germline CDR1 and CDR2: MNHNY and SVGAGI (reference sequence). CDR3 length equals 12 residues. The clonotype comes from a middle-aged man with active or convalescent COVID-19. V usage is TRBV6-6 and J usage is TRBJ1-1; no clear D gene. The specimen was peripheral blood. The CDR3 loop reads CASSRVEAEAFF. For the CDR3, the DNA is TGTGCCAGCAGCCGAGTAGAAGCTGAAGCTTTCTTT.